These T cell receptor beta chains were read from a single sample in a study of cytomegalovirus exposure and HLA in healthy donors. Profiling relied on immunoSEQ multiplex PCR, and the TCRdb table lists in-frame clones only, not all of them. The sample has about 78,000 clones, 65% to 80% seen once. Sequencing input: PBMCs. Receptors originate from a woman in her 40s in good health and CMV-seropositive. CDR3s include the opening cysteine and the closing phenylalanine or tryptophan. A D gene is named only where the DNA matches it firmly. Where a row states a size, it is once, few, many or the class of an expanded clone; other rows omit it.

TRBJ2-7 TRBD1 few 14 TRBV27 TGTGCCAGCAGTCGGACAGGCCATCCCCCCGAGCAGTACTTC CASSRTGHPPEQYF
TRBJ2-1 TRBD2 . 15 TRBV5-1 TGCGCCAGCAGCTTGGAACTAGCGGGAGTTTATGAGCAGTTCTTC CASSLELAGVYEQFF
TRBJ2-7 TRBD2 . 14 TRBV5-1 TGCGCCAGCAGGGCCCGGGAGGCTGGAGACGAGCAGTACTTC CASRAREAGDEQYF
TRBJ1-1 . . 13 TRBV10-3 TGTGCCATCAGTGACAGGGAGGAAGGTGAAGCTTTCTTT CAISDREEGEAFF
TRBJ1-2 . . 14 TRBV6-5 TGTGCCAGCAGTTACGAACAGGCTAACTATGGCTACCCCTTC CASSYEQANYGYPF
TRBJ2-3 TRBD2 . 18 TRBV4-3 TGCGCCAGCAGCCAAGGGGCCTGGACTAGCGGGGGGTCAGATACGCAGTATTTT CASSQGAWTSGGSDTQYF
TRBJ2-7 TRBD1 . 14 TRBV27 TGTGCCAGCTGGGGGACAGGGAGCTCCTACGAGCAGTACTTC CASWGTGSSYEQYF
TRBJ1-1 . . 13 TRBV7-8 TGTGCCAGCACCCTAGGTGGTAGGACTGAAGCTTTCTTT CASTLGGRTEAFF
TRBJ2-2 TRBD2 few 14 TRBV6-6 TGTGCCATTCGGCGGGAGAAAATCACCGGGGAGCTGTTTTTT CAIRREKITGELFF
TRBJ2-5 . . 12 TRBV5-1 TGCGCCAGTACAGGGTCCCAAGAGACCCAGTACTTC CASTGSQETQYF
TRBJ1-1 TRBD1 . 14 TRBV6-5 TGTGCCAGCACCGGTCCAGGGGGCGCGTCTGAAGCTTTCTTT CASTGPGGASEAFF
TRBJ2-2 TRBD2 . 16 TRBV11-2 TGTGCCAGCAGGCTAGCGGGAGGGTGGGACACCGGGGAGCTGTTTTTT CASRLAGGWDTGELFF
TRBJ2-1 TRBD1 . 14 TRBV5-1 TGCGCCAGCAGCTTGGGGGACAGGGGCGATGAGCAGTTCTTC CASSLGDRGDEQFF
TRBJ2-7 . once 13 TRBV14 TGTGCCAGCAGCCAAGCAACAGGGTACGAGCAGTACTTC CASSQATGYEQYF
TRBJ1-5 . . 14 TRBV4-1 TGCGCCAGCAGCCAAGACAGGGCCAATCAGCCCCAGCATTTT CASSQDRANQPQHF
TRBJ1-1 . . 14 TRBV5-1 TGCGCCAGCAGCCAAACAGGGAAGAGTGCTGAAGCTTTCTTT CASSQTGKSAEAFF
TRBJ1-1 TRBD1 few 14 TRBV6-1 TGTGCCAGCCTCGGGACAGTGAGAGACACTGAAGCTTTCTTT CASLGTVRDTEAFF
TRBJ2-7 TRBD1 . 12 TRBV4-2 TGTGCCAGCAGCCAGACAGGGGGCGAGCAGTACTTC CASSQTGGEQYF
TRBJ1-1 . . 15 TRBV6-5 TGTGCCAGCAGTTACTCGAGAATCGGGTACGCTGAAGCTTTCTTT CASSYSRIGYAEAFF
TRBJ1-1 . . 13 TRBV11-3 TGTGCCAGCAGCTCCACACCGAACACTGAAGCTTTCTTT CASSSTPNTEAFF
TRBJ2-2 TRBD1 . 16 TRBV28 TGTGCCAGCAGTCCGTCCGGGACAGGGGCCCCCGGGGAGCTGTTTTTT CASSPSGTGAPGELFF
TRBJ1-3 TRBD1 many 14 TRBV10-3 TGTGCCATCATGGGACAGGCCTCTGGAAACACCATATATTTT CAIMGQASGNTIYF
TRBJ1-5 . once 12 TRBV6-1 TGTGCCAGCAGGGTTTTAGAGCAGCCCCAGCATTTT CASRVLEQPQHF
TRBJ2-7 . once 14 TRBV6-1 TGTGCCAGCAGATCACGGGACATCTCCTACGAGCAGTACTTC CASRSRDISYEQYF
TRBJ1-5 . once 14 TRBV6-1 TGTGCCAGCAGTGAGTTTGGTGACTTGCAGCCCCAGCATTTT CASSEFGDLQPQHF
TRBJ1-1 TRBD1 . 17 TRBV19 TGTGCCAGTAGTACGCCGCACCTGGACAGGGAGAACACTGAAGCTTTCTTT CASSTPHLDRENTEAFF
TRBJ1-2 . . 15 TRBV6-1 TGTGCCAGCTGTCCGGAGGGCGGAACTAACTATGGCTACACCTTC CASCPEGGTNYGYTF
TRBJ1-2 . once 13 TRBV6-6 TGTGCCAGCAGTTACGGAGAGGTGGAAGGCTACACCTTC CASSYGEVEGYTF
TRBJ1-5 . few 12 TRBV7-2 TGTGCCAGCAGCTTTCAGGGTCAGCCCCAGCATTTT CASSFQGQPQHF
TRBJ1-2 TRBD1 . 13 TRBV2 TGTGCCAGAAAATCTCAGGGGGACTATGGCTACACCTTC CARKSQGDYGYTF
TRBJ2-3 . few 12 TRBV11-2 TGTGCCAGCAGCTTACAGGGAGATACGCAGTATTTT CASSLQGDTQYF
TRBJ1-6 . . 14 TRBV19 TGTGCCAGCAGGATGATGGGGAGGTCTTCACCCCTCCACTTT CASRMMGRSSPLHF
TRBJ2-1 . . 13 TRBV5-4 TGTGCCAGCAGCCCCGGTTGGGGCCATGAGCAGTTCTTC CASSPGWGHEQFF
TRBJ2-1 TRBD2 . 15 TRBV5-6 TGTGCCAGCAGCTCAGGGGGACTAGCGGTAAATGAGCAGTTCTTC CASSSGGLAVNEQFF
TRBJ1-4 TRBD1 . 14 TRBV19 TGTGCCAGTTGCGGGACAGCCAACGTCGGAAAACTGTTTTTT CASCGTANVGKLFF
TRBJ2-1 TRBD2 . 16 TRBV7-2 TGTGCCAGCAGCTTAGGAGAGCGGGGGGGCTATATTGAGCAGTTCTTC CASSLGERGGYIEQFF
TRBJ1-1 TRBD1 few 14 TRBV5-6 TGTGCCAGCAGGCCGGGACAGGGTTCCACTGAAGCTTTCTTT CASRPGQGSTEAFF
TRBJ2-1 TRBD2 . 13 TRBV29-1 TGCAGCGTTGATGTAACTAGCGGGAGTAGTAAGTTCTTC CSVDVTSGSSKFF
TRBJ1-1 . . 15 TRBV5-1 TGCGCCAGCAGCTTGCACAGGGAGACGAACACTGAAGCTTTCTTT CASSLHRETNTEAFF
TRBJ2-1 . few 14 TRBV4-1 TGCGCCAGCAGCCAAGACGGCGGAGTAAATGAGCAGTTCTTC CASSQDGGVNEQFF
TRBJ1-1 . . 10 TRBV30 TGTGCCTGGCTTAAGAGTGAAGCTTTCTTT CAWLKSEAFF
TRBJ1-3 TRBD1 once 16 TRBV6-5 TGTGCCAGCAGTTACGGCCAGACAGGGTTGGGAAACACCATATATTTT CASSYGQTGLGNTIYF
TRBJ1-2 TRBD1 . 16 TRBV6-6 TGTGCCAGCAGTCTAACAACAGGGGGGCAGAACTATGGCTACACCTTC CASSLTTGGQNYGYTF
TRBJ2-5 TRBD2 . 16 TRBV7-6 TGTGCCAGCAGCTCATTGGGGGGAGGGATCCAAGAGACCCAGTACTTC CASSSLGGGIQETQYF
TRBJ2-5 . . 14 TRBV10-2 TGCGCCAGCATTAAGGACAGACTCCAAGAGACCCAGTACTTC CASIKDRLQETQYF
TRBJ2-5 . . 14 TRBV30 TGTGCCTGGGGGGCCACAGGGATGCAAGAGACCCAGTACTTC CAWGATGMQETQYF
TRBJ2-2 . . 15 TRBV10-3 TGTGCCATCAGTGTCCTCCAGGGGATAACCGGGGAGCTGTTTTTT CAISVLQGITGELFF